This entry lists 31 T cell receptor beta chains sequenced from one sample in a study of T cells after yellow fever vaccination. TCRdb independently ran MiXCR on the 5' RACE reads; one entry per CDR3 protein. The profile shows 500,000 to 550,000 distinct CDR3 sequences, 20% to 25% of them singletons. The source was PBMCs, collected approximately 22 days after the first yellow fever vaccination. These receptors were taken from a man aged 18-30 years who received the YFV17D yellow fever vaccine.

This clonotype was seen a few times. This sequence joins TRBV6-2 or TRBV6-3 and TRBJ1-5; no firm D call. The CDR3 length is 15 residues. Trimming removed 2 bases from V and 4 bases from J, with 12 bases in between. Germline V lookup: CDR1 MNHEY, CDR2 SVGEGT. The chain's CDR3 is CASSYGVLLNQPQHF. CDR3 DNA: TGTGCCAGCAGTTACGGGGTTCTGTTGAATCAGCCCCAGCATTTT.

As DNA, the CDR3 is TGTGCCAGCAGCCTACACCCGGAGACAGGGGTATCCTCAATCGAGCAGTACTTC. Residues: CASSLHPETGVSSIEQYF. This sequence joins TRBV7-8 and TRBJ2-7, with 8 bases matching TRBD1. V lost 5 bases, J lost 6 bases, and 21 bases stayed unmatched. The CDR3 is 18 residues long. In germline, CDR1 is SGHVS, CDR2 FQNEAQ.

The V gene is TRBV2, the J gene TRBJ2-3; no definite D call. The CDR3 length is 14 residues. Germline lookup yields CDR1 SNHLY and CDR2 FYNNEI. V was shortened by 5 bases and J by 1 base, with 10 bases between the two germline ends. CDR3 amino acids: CASSTGFRTDTQYF. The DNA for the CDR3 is TGTGCCAGCAGTACCGGGTTCCGCACAGATACGCAGTATTTT. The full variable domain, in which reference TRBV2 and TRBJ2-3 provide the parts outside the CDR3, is EPEVTQTPSHQVTQMGQEVILRCVPISNHLYFYWYRQILGQKVEFLVSFYNNEISEKSEIFDDQFSVERPDGSNFTLKIRSTKLEDSAMYFCASSTGFRTDTQYFGPGTRLTVL.

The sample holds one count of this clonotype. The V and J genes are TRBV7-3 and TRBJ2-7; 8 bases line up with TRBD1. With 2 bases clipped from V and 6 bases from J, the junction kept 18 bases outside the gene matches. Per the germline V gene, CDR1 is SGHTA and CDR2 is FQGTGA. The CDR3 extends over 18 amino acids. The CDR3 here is CASSLGGPRGQGRGEQYV. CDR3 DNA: TGTGCCAGCAGCTTAGGCGGCCCACGAGGACAGGGACGGGGCGAGCAGTACGTC.

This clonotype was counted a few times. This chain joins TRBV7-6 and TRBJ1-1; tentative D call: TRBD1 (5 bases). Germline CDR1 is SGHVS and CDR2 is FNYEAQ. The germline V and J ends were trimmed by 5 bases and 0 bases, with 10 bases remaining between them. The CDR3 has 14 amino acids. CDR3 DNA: TGTGCCAGCAGCCCCCAACAGGTGAACACTGAAGCTTTCTTT. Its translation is CASSPQQVNTEAFF.

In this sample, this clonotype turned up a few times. The CDR3 is CAIADRGDTQYF. The CDR3 DNA reads TGTGCCATCGCGGACAGGGGTGATACGCAGTATTTT. This sequence joins TRBV12-3 or TRBV12-4 and TRBJ2-3; 9 bases are a match to TRBD1. The CDR3 has 12 amino acids. Trimming cost V 10 bases and J 6 bases; bases outside gene matches: 5.

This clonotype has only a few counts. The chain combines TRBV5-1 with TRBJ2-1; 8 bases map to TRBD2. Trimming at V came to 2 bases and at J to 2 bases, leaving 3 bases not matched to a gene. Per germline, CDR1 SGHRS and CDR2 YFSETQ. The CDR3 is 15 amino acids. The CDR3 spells CASSFTGGPYNEQFF. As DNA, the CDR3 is TGCGCCAGCAGCTTTACGGGGGGGCCCTACAATGAGCAGTTCTTC. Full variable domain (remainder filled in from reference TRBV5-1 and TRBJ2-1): KAGVTQTPRYLIKTRGQQVTLSCSPISGHRSVSWYQQTPGQGLQFLFEYFSETQRNKGNFPGRFSGRQFSNSRSEMNVSTLELGDSALYLCASSFTGGPYNEQFFGPGTRLTVL.

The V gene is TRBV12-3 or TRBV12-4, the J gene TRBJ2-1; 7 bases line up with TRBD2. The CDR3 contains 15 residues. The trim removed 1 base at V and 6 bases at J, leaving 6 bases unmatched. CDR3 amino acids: CASSLGTGGANEQFF. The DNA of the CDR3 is TGTGCCAGCAGTTTAGGGACGGGGGGTGCCAATGAGCAGTTCTTC.

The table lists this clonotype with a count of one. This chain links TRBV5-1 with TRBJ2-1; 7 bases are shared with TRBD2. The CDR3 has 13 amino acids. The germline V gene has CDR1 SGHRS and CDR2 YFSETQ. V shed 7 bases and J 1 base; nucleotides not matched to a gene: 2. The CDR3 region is CASGGGSYNEQFF. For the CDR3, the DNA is TGCGCCAGCGGGGGGGGGTCCTACAATGAGCAGTTCTTC.

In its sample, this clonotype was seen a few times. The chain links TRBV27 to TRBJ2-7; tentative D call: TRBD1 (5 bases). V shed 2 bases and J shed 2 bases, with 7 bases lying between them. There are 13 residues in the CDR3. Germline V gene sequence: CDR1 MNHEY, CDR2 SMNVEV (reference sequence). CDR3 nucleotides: TGTGCCAGCAGTTTAGAAGGGGCCTACGAGCAGTACTTC. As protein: CASSLEGAYEQYF.

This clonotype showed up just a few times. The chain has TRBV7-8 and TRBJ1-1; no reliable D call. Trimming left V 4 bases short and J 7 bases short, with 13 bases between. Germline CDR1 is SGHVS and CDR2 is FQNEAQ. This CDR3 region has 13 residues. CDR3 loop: CASSSPRGLEAFF. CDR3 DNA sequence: TGTGCCAGCAGCTCCCCCCGAGGGCTTGAAGCTTTCTTT. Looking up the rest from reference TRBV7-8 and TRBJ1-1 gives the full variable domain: GAGVSQSPRYKVAKRGQDVALRCDPISGHVSLFWYQQALGQGPEFLTYFQNEAQLDKSGLPSDRFFAERPEGSVSTLKIQRTQQEDSAVYLCASSSPRGLEAFFGQGTRLTVV.

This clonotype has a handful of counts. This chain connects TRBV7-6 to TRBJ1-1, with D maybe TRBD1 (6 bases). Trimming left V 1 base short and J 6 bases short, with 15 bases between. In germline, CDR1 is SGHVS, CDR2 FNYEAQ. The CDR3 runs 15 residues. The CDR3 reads CASSLGPAGAPEAFF. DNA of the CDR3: TGTGCCAGCAGCTTAGGACCTGCGGGGGCCCCTGAAGCTTTCTTT.

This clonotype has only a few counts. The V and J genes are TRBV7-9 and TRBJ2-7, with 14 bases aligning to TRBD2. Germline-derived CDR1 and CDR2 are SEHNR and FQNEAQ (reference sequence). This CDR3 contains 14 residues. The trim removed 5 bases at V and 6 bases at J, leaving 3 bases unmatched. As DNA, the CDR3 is TGTGCCAGCAGCCGGGGGACTAGCGGGGGCGAGCAGTACTTC. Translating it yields CASSRGTSGGEQYF.

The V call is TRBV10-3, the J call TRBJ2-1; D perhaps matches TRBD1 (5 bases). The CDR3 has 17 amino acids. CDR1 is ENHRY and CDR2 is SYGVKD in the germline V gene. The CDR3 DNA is TGTGCTTCCTCATTTTTTAAAGGGGCGGCGACTTACAATGAGCAGTTCTTC. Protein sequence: CASSFFKGAATYNEQFF.

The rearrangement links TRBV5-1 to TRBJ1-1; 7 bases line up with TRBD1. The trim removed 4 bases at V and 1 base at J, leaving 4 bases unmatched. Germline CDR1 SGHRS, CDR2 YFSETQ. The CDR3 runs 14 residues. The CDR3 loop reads CASSVRTGNTEAFF. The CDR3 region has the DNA TGCGCCAGCAGCGTGAGGACAGGGAACACTGAAGCTTTCTTT.

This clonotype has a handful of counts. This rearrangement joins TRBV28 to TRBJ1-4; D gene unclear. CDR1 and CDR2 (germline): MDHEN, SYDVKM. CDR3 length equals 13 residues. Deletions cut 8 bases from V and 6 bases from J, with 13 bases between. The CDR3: CASGIGQDEKLFF. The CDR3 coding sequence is TGTGCCAGCGGAATCGGGCAGGATGAAAAACTGTTTTTT.

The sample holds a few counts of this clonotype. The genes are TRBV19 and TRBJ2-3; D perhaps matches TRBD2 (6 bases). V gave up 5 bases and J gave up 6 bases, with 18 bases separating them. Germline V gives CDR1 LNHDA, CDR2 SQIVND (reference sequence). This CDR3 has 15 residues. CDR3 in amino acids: CASSPLAQRGDTQYF. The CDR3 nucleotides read TGTGCCAGTAGTCCGCTAGCGCAGCGTGGGGATACGCAGTATTTT.

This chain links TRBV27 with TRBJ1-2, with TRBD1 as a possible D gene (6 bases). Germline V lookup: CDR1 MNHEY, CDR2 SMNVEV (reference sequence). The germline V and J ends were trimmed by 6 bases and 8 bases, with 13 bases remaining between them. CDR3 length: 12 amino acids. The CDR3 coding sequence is TGTGCCAGCAGCATAATAGGGGGGGGCTACACCTTC. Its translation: CASSIIGGGYTF.

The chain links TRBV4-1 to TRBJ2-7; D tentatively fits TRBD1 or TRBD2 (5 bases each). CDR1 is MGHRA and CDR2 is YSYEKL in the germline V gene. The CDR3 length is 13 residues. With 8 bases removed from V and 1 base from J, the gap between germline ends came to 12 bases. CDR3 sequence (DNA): TGCGCCAGCGGGGGACCCCCTTCCTACGAGCAGTACTTC. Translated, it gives CASGGPPSYEQYF.

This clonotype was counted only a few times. CDR3 in amino acids: CASSKGPRQGPAKNIQYF. The CDR3 region has the DNA TGCGCCAGCAGCAAGGGGCCCCGACAGGGTCCAGCCAAAAACATTCAGTACTTC. The rearrangement links TRBV5-1 to TRBJ2-4; 7 nucleotides match TRBD1. Germline assignment: CDR1 SGHRS and CDR2 YFSETQ. Unmatched junction bases numbered 13, after V lost 4 bases and J lost 0 bases. The CDR3 has 18 amino acids.

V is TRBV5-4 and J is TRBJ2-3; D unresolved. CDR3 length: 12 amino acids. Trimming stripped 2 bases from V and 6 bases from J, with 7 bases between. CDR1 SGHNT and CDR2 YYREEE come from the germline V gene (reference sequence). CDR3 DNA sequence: TGTGCCAGCAGCTTCGGCGTGGATACGCAGTATTTT. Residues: CASSFGVDTQYF.

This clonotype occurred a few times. As DNA, the CDR3 is TGTGCCAGCACCGCCGAGGGGGAGACCCAGTACTTC. Encoded protein: CASTAEGETQYF. The J gene is TRBJ2-5, the V gene TRBV7-9, with D possibly being TRBD1 or TRBD2 (5 bases each). The V gene lost 7 bases and the J gene lost 5 bases, with 11 bases spanning the gap. CDR3 length: 12 residues. Germline loops: CDR1 SEHNR, CDR2 FQNEAQ (reference sequence).

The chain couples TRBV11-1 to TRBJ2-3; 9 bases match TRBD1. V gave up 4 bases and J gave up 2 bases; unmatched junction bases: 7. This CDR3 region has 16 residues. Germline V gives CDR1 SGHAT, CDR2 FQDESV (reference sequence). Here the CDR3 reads CASSYGTGLFTDTQYF. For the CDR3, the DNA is TGTGCCAGCAGCTATGGGACAGGGCTCTTCACAGATACGCAGTATTTT. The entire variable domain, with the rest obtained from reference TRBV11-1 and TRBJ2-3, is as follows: EAEVAQSPRYKITEKSQAVAFWCDPISGHATLYWYRQILGQGPELLVQFQDESVVDDSQLPKDRFSAERLKGVDSTLKIQPAELGDSAMYLCASSYGTGLFTDTQYFGPGTRLTVL.

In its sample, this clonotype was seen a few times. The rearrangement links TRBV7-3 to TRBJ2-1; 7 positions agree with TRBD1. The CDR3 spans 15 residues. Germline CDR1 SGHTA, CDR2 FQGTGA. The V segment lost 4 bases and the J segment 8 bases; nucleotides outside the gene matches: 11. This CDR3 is CASSSRQGVWDEQFF. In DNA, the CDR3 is TGTGCCAGCAGCTCCCGACAGGGCGTCTGGGATGAGCAGTTCTTC.

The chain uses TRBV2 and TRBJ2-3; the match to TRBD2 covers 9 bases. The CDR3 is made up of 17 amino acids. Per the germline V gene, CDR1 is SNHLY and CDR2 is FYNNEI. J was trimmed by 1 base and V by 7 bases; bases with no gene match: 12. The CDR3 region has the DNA TGTGCCAGCACCCTTGAGCGGGGGGTAGGGGGCACAGATACGCAGTATTTT. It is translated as CASTLERGVGGTDTQYF.

The CDR3 DNA follows: TGCAGTGCTAGGCCCCCGGGGGGCGACTATGGCTACACCTTC. The encoded protein is CSARPPGGDYGYTF. The chain employs TRBV20-1 and TRBJ1-2, with TRBD1 as a possible D gene (6 bases). This CDR3 spans 14 amino acids. Trimming took off 3 bases at V and 3 bases at J, with 14 bases between the two ends. Germline assignment: CDR1 DFQATT and CDR2 SNEGSKA (reference sequence).

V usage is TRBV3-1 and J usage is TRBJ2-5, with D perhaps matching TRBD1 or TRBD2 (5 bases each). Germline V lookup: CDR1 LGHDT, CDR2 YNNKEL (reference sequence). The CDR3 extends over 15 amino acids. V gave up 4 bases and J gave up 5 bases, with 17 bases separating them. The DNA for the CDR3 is TGTGCCAGCAGCCGCCCCGGGCTAGCAGGGGAGACCCAGTACTTC. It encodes CASSRPGLAGETQYF.

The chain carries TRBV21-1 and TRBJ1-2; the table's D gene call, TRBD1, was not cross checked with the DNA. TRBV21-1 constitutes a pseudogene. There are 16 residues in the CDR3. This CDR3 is CASSKAGKNRAYGYTF. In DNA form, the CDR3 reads TGTGCCAGCAGCAAAGCGGGGAAAAACAGGGCCTATGGCTACACCTTC.

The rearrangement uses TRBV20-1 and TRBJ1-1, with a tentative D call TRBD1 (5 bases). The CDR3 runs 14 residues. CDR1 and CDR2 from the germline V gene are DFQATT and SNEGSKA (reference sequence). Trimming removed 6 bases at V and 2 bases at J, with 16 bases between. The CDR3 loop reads CSALDPGPNTEAFF. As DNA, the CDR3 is TGCAGTGCGTTAGATCCGGGACCTAACACTGAAGCTTTCTTT.

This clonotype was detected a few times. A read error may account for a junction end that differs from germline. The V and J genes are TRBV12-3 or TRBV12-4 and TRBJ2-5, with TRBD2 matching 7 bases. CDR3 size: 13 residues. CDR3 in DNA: TGTGCCAGCAGTACCTCGTCCCGGGAGGAGTTGTGCTTC. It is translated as CASSTSSREELCF.

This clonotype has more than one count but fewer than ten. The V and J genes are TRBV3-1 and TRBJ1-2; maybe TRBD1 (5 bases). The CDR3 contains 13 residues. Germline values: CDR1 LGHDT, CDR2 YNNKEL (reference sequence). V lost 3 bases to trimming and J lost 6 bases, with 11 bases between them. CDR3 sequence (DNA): TGTGCCAGCAGCCAGGGCCAGGGAGATGGCTACACCTTC. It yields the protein CASSQGQGDGYTF.